The 9 T cell receptor beta chains listed next were all sequenced from one sample in a study of blood T cell repertoires in COVID-19. Clones were sequenced by immunoSEQ multiplex PCR, and TCRdb holds only the in-frame ones, with some missing. This table holds hundreds of thousands of clones, around three quarters found once. Sequencing input: peripheral blood. These receptors originate from a woman aged 80 or over with acute or convalescent COVID-19.

The gene calls are TRBV6-1 and TRBJ2-5, with D possibly TRBD1 on 5 matching bases. Per germline, CDR1 MNHNS and CDR2 SASEGT. The germline V and J ends were trimmed by 1 base and 8 bases, with 14 bases remaining between them. The CDR3 sequence is 14 residues long. The CDR3 loop reads CASSEEGVWGTQYF. DNA of the CDR3: TGTGCCAGCAGTGAAGAAGGGGTCTGGGGAACCCAGTACTTC.

This chain links TRBV9 with TRBJ2-1; TRBD1 aligns across 9 bases. The CDR3 has 14 amino acids. Per germline, CDR1 SGDLS and CDR2 YYNGEE. The V segment lost 4 bases and the J segment 14 bases; nucleotides outside the gene matches: 13. The DNA for the CDR3 is TGTGCCAGCAGCCGACAGGGGGTTTGGTATGGGGAGTTCTTC. This translates into CASSRQGVWYGEFF.

The chain employs TRBV20-1 and TRBJ2-1, with D maybe TRBD1 (5 bases). The CDR3 length is 12 residues. The germline V gene encodes CDR1 DFQATT and CDR2 SNEGSKA (reference sequence). The V end lost 3 bases, the J end lost 8 bases, and 11 bases lay between the germline ends. The CDR3 is CSASLRVDEQFF. The CDR3 nucleotides read TGCAGTGCTAGTCTCAGGGTTGATGAGCAGTTCTTC.

In nucleotides, the CDR3 is TGCGCCAGCAGCACCGGACTAGCGGAGACAGATACGCAGTATTTT. This translates into CASSTGLAETDTQYF. V and J are TRBV5-1 and TRBJ2-3; 10 bases agree with TRBD2. In germline, CDR1 is SGHRS, CDR2 YFSETQ. The CDR3 sequence is 15 residues long. V dropped 4 bases and J dropped 3; count of bases not matched to a gene: 5.

The J gene is TRBJ1-2, the V gene TRBV2; perhaps TRBD1 as D (5 bases). The CDR3 length is 11 residues. Germline lookup yields CDR1 SNHLY and CDR2 FYNNEI. Between the trimmed V and J ends, which lost 6 bases and 8 bases, there was a span of 10 bases. This chain's CDR3 is CASRSGQGYTF. The DNA of the CDR3 is TGTGCCAGCAGATCAGGGCAGGGCTACACCTTC.

Only a few counts were recorded for this clone. V and J are TRBV7-9 and TRBJ2-1, with D possibly TRBD1 on 5 matching bases. Trimming removed 8 bases from V and 5 bases from J, with 19 bases in between. The CDR3 is 15 amino acids. CDR1 is SEHNR, CDR2 FQNEAQ, per germline (reference sequence). CDR3 in amino acids: CASFGASLGNNEQFF. CDR3 DNA: TGTGCCAGCTTTGGGGCCTCTCTAGGGAACAATGAGCAGTTCTTC.

The CDR3 loop is CSVDRDREYGYTF. The CDR3 nucleotides are TGCAGCGTAGACCGGGACAGGGAGTATGGCTACACCTTC. The chain combines TRBV29-1 with TRBJ1-2, with 9 bases fitting TRBD1. J was trimmed by 5 bases and V by 6 bases; bases with no gene match: 7. Germline lookup yields CDR1 SQVTM and CDR2 ANQGSEA. The CDR3 length is 13 residues.

CDR3 amino acids: CASSPITDRGASGANVLTF. DNA for the CDR3: TGTGCCAGCTCACCGATTACGGACAGGGGAGCCTCTGGGGCCAACGTCCTGACTTTC. The chain is built from TRBV18 and TRBJ2-6; TRBD1 matches 9 bases. CDR1 and CDR2 from the germline V gene are KGHSH and LQKENI. Trimming cost V 3 bases and J 0 bases; bases outside gene matches: 9. CDR3 size: 19 residues.

This clone was observed a few times. This sequence joins TRBV24-1 and TRBJ2-3; 10 bases are a match to TRBD2. The CDR3 is 18 residues long. After removal of 2 bases from V and 6 bases from J, the junction contained 13 bases not matched to a gene. From germline, CDR1 is KGHDR and CDR2 SFDVKD. CDR3: CATSDWGIAGGRTDTQYF. DNA for the CDR3: TGTGCCACCAGTGATTGGGGGATAGCGGGGGGCCGGACGGATACGCAGTATTTT.